The clone carrying this T cell receptor (beta chain) was observed a handful of times. The data are from a study of blood T cells in healthy people across ages. The V and J ends lost 3 bases and 8 bases respectively, with 17 bases between them. The CDR3 is 16 residues long. In germline, CDR1 is MGHRA, CDR2 YSYEKL. A sample-barcoded 5' primer and a J-beta primer mix were used in a second PCR of about 6 to 11 cycles. TCRdb independently ran MiXCR on the 5' RACE reads; one entry per CDR3 protein. The sample consists of about 320,000 distinct CDR3 sequences, around 27% of them appearing once. J is TRBJ1-6 and V is TRBV4-1; no definite D call. The receptor's source is a woman in her seventies in good health. The source material was blood. In DNA, the CDR3 is TGCGCCAGCAGCCATGTATGGGCTCTCCCGGATTCACCCCTCCACTTT. It yields the protein CASSHVWALPDSPLHF.